The clone carrying this TCR beta chain has just a few counts. A junction end diverges from the germline sequence, so it may reflect a read error. This sample is part of a study of T cells in Graves' hyperthyroidism and ophthalmopathy. RNA transcripts yielded amplified TCR beta CDR3 regions. A first-round RT-PCR of the TCR CDR3 used the HTBI primer set. TCRdb used MiXCR to reprocess the multiplex PCR reads, holding one entry per CDR3 protein. Here the sample spans 650,000 to 700,000 distinct CDR3 sequences, 15% to 20% being singletons. The TCR originated in a man over 45 with Graves' hyperthyroidism. Sequenced sample: blood.

CDR3 sequence reads: CASSSGRATNEQLF. CDR3 coding DNA: TGCGCCAGCAGCTCCGGGAGGGCCACGAATGAGCAGCTCTTC. The rearrangement joins TRBV5-1 to TRBJ2-1; 8 nucleotides line up with TRBD2. Germline assignment: CDR1 SGHRS and CDR2 YFSETQ. This CDR3 spans 14 amino acids.